This paragraph covers one T cell receptor beta chain sequence. Its target is not known. TCRdb re-analysed the multiplex PCR reads in MiXCR, keeping a single row per CDR3 protein. This sample has tens of thousands of distinct CDR3 sequences; approximately 61% occur once, and the top ten carry less than 20%. This entry comes from a study of breast tumors, draining lymph nodes, adjacent tissues. General study findings and limits: That most tumor T cells come from lymph nodes remained unproven. The data were judged consistent with most tumor T cells coming from lymph node and expanding in tumor.

The CDR3 has 14 residues. Germline V gene data show CDR1 as MNHEY and CDR2 as SVGAGI. J was trimmed by 6 bases and V by 9 bases; bases with no gene match: 11. The origin of this receptor is a female donor with breast cancer. Some clones in this sample may be carry-over from other donors' samples. The gene calls are TRBV6-5 and TRBJ2-5; 9 nucleotides line up with TRBD1. Sequences were obtained from tumor-adjacent breast tissue. The CDR3 loop reads CASYSWTGEKTQYF. CDR3 nucleotide sequence: TGTGCCAGTTACAGCTGGACAGGGGAGAAGACCCAGTACTTC.